This T cell receptor beta chain was obtained from a study of beta chain features in type 1 diabetes. Since all of the isolated RNA was reverse transcribed, expressed TCRB transcripts were what got sequenced. This table comes from immunoSEQ multiplex PCR, and its TCRdb copy is limited to in-frame clones, with some not included. The sample lists 250,000 to 350,000 clones, around 13% seen once, with around 7% in the top ten. It was via CD45RO/CCR7/CD25/CD127/CD95/CD27 that CD4+ naive, central memory, regulatory and stem cell-like memory cells were sorted. Study results and limitations: TCRB CDR3s from Type 1 diabetes patients were moderately but significantly shorter in all four CD4+ subsets. The naive, central memory and Treg TCRB repertoires of patients appeared to be more similar to one another than those of healthy donors.

With 0 bases removed from V and 1 base from J, the gap between germline ends came to 9 bases. This CDR3 comprises 15 residues. CDR1 and CDR2 from the germline V gene are SGHTA and FQGNSA. This clone was seen a handful of times. Its antigen is undetermined. This clonotype was sampled from a man younger than 40 in good health. Material: central memory CD4+ T cells from blood. V gene TRBV7-2 combines with J gene TRBJ2-5, with D hard to call. The CDR3 coding sequence is TGTGCCAGCAGCTTAGCCTTCGGACCCCAAGAGACCCAGTACTTC. This translates into CASSLAFGPQETQYF.